These 25 T cell receptor beta chains came from one sample sequenced in a study of metastatic and nonmetastatic thyroid tumors. None of the patients had undergone any treatment ahead of thyroid surgery. MiXCR re-clonotyped the PCR reads for TCRdb. The table shows tens of thousands of clones, with more than 15% occurring only once. The sample taken for sequencing was tumor tissue. These TCRs come from a female donor with papillary thyroid cancer or a benign thyroid nodule (not recorded which). Some clones in this sample may be carry-over from other donors' samples.

This chain uses TRBV19 with TRBJ2-7; perhaps TRBD2 as D (5 bases). This CDR3 is built from 14 residues. The germline CDR1 and CDR2 sequences are LNHDA and SQIVND (reference sequence). V was clipped by 5 bases and J by 7 bases, with 18 bases between them. The CDR3 reads CASSAQTGYGEQYF. CDR3 DNA: TGTGCCAGTAGTGCCCAAACGGGGTACGGGGAGCAGTACTTC.

Ten or more counts support this clone. It may be a read error: a sequence one base away is much more abundant. This specimen includes other DNA sequences encoding the same CDR3. The chain couples TRBV7-9 to TRBJ1-6; D gene uncertain. From germline, CDR1 is SEHNR and CDR2 FQNEAQ (reference sequence). This CDR3 contains 15 residues. Trimming took 1 base from V and 10 from J, leaving 14 bases between them. CDR3 sequence reads: CASSLVDFRDSPLHF. In nucleotides, the CDR3 is TGTGCCAGCAGCTTAGTAGATTTCAGAGACTCACCCCTCCACTTT.

With regard to this clone: Given a much more abundant clone one base away, this may be a read error. The chain joins TRBV3-1 to TRBJ2-1, with 12 bases aligning to TRBD2. This CDR3 has 18 residues. Germline values: CDR1 LGHDT, CDR2 YNNKEL (reference sequence). Trimming cost V 4 bases and J 4 bases; bases outside gene matches: 11. The CDR3 reads CASSPGGLAGTLYNEQFF. For the CDR3, the DNA is TGTGCCAGCAGCCCCGGTGGACTAGCGGGAACACTATACAATGAGCAGTTCTTC.

V and J are TRBV11-2 and TRBJ2-1, with D possibly matching TRBD1 (6 bases). Germline loops: CDR1 SGHAT, CDR2 FQNNGV. CDR3 size: 16 residues. V dropped 6 bases and J dropped 7 bases, with 22 bases sitting between them. The CDR3, as DNA: TGTGCCAGCAGTCCTCCGGGGCAGGGGATTTGGAATGAGCAGTTCTTC. Protein: CASSPPGQGIWNEQFF.

Many counts were recorded for this clone. The chain combines TRBV18 with TRBJ1-2; 7 nucleotides align to TRBD1. CDR1 and CDR2 from the germline V gene are KGHSH and LQKENI. The length of the CDR3 is 14 residues. V gave up 6 bases and J gave up 2 bases; unmatched junction bases: 6. The CDR3 loop is CASSSDRWNYGYTF. The CDR3 nucleotides read TGTGCCAGCTCGTCGGACAGGTGGAACTATGGCTACACCTTC.

This chain connects TRBV7-6 to TRBJ2-2; 10 bases match TRBD1. The CDR3 is 16 residues long. From germline, CDR1 is SGHVS and CDR2 FNYEAQ. The ends lost 6 bases at V and 14 bases at J; junction bases unmatched: 18. In DNA form, the CDR3 reads TGTGCCAGCAGTCAATATGGGACAGGGGTTACCGGTGATCTGTTTTTT. This translates into CASSQYGTGVTGDLFF.

Ten or more counts support this clone. This chain joins TRBV19 and TRBJ1-1; D possibly corresponds to TRBD1 (6 bases). This CDR3 is 13 amino acids long. The V end lost 7 bases, the J end lost 5 bases, and 14 bases lay between the germline ends. Germline loops: CDR1 LNHDA, CDR2 SQIVND (reference sequence). The CDR3 DNA reads as TGTGCCAGTAAGCAGGGGACGGTAACTGAAGCTTTCTTT. This encodes CASKQGTVTEAFF.

This clone was counted at least ten times. The chain's CDR3 is CASSIVNLAEYSNQPQHF. Written as DNA, the CDR3 is TGTGCCAGTAGTATAGTAAATTTGGCGGAGTATAGCAATCAGCCCCAGCATTTT. V is TRBV19 and J is TRBJ1-5; the D is unclear. The CDR3 contains 18 residues. CDR1 and CDR2 (germline): LNHDA, SQIVND (reference sequence). Trimming stripped 1 base from V and 0 bases from J, with 16 bases between.

This clone was counted at least ten times. This same CDR3 is encoded by further DNA sequences in the sample. The chain uses TRBV5-1 and TRBJ1-4; perhaps TRBD1 as D (5 bases). V was pared by 0 bases and J by 8 bases, with 17 bases between. Germline values: CDR1 SGHRS, CDR2 YFSETQ. The CDR3 contains 16 residues. The CDR3, as DNA: TGCGCCAGCAGCTTGGCCGTAGGGACCGGAGGGGAAAAACTGTTTTTT. This codes for CASSLAVGTGGEKLFF.

About this clone: A much more abundant neighbour one base away suggests this may be a read error. In the same sample, other DNA sequences code for this CDR3. The rearrangement uses TRBV20-1 and TRBJ2-7, with a tentative D call TRBD1 (5 bases). V lost 3 bases and J 7 bases, leaving 22 bases between the germline ends. CDR1 is DFQATT and CDR2 is SNEGSKA in the germline V gene (reference sequence). This CDR3 spans 15 amino acids. CDR3 region: CSASRGTGSNDEQYF. The CDR3 nucleotides read TGCAGTGCTAGTCGAGGAACAGGTTCAAACGATGAGCAGTACTTC.

This clone was counted at least ten times. The chain recombines TRBV3-1 with TRBJ2-5, with D uncertain. Trimming stripped 4 bases from V and 5 bases from J, with 5 bases between. CDR3 length: 11 amino acids. Per the germline V gene, CDR1 is LGHDT and CDR2 is YNNKEL (reference sequence). The CDR3 DNA reads as TGTGCCAGCAGCCCAGACGAGACCCAGTACTTC. Translating gives CASSPDETQYF.

This clone was counted at least ten times. The sample carries other DNA sequences with the same CDR3. The CDR3 sequence is CASSGTGGGQETQYF. The DNA of the CDR3 is TGCGCCAGCTCTGGGACAGGGGGGGGGCAAGAGACCCAGTACTTC. This chain connects TRBV5-1 to TRBJ2-5; 11 bases line up with TRBD1. Losses at the gene ends were 7 bases for V and 2 bases for J; bases not matched to a gene: 7. CDR1 is SGHRS, CDR2 YFSETQ, per germline. The CDR3 consists of 15 residues.

The chain uses TRBV2 and TRBJ1-6; TRBD1 aligns across 8 bases. Germline loops: CDR1 SNHLY, CDR2 FYNNEI. The V gene end was trimmed by 3 bases and the J gene end by 8 bases; junction bases not matched to a gene: 0. The CDR3 sequence is 13 residues long. CDR3 loop: CASSDRGHSPLHF. DNA for the CDR3: TGTGCCAGCAGTGACAGGGGGCATTCACCCCTCCACTTT. The variable domain in full, with the rest retrieved from reference TRBV2 and TRBJ1-6, is EPEVTQTPSHQVTQMGQEVILRCVPISNHLYFYWYRQILGQKVEFLVSFYNNEISEKSEIFDDQFSVERPDGSNFTLKIRSTKLEDSAMYFCASSDRGHSPLHFGNGTRLTVT.

This sequence joins TRBV6-1 and TRBJ1-1, with D tentatively TRBD1 (5 bases). Trimming took off 5 bases at V and 3 bases at J, with 22 bases between the two ends. The CDR3 totals 17 residues. Looked up from germline, CDR1 is MNHNS and CDR2 is SASEGT. The CDR3 coding sequence is TGTGCCAGCAGTTCGTTCGGGGGTTTAATCGTAGACACTGAAGCTTTCTTT. Its protein is CASSSFGGLIVDTEAFF.

The V call is TRBV9, the J call TRBJ2-7, with 8 bases lining up with TRBD1. Trimming took 3 bases from V and 4 from J; bases not matched to a gene: 9. Germline CDR1 is SGDLS and CDR2 is YYNGEE. The CDR3 sequence is 15 residues long. The CDR3 coding sequence is TGTGCCAGCAGCGAGGTTCCAGGGGGCTATTACGAGCAGTACTTC. Its protein product is CASSEVPGGYYEQYF.

The sample holds many counts of this clone. The chain uses TRBV11-2 and TRBJ1-1, with D possibly matching TRBD1 (6 bases). V was cut by 5 bases and J by 10 bases, with 17 bases left in between. CDR3 length equals 13 residues. The germline CDR1 and CDR2 sequences are SGHAT and FQNNGV. CDR3 DNA: TGTGCCAGCAGCCCAGGGGTAGTAGGGGCAGCTTTCTTT. Its protein product is CASSPGVVGAAFF.

Ten or more counts support this clone. J is TRBJ2-4 and V is TRBV3-1, with D possibly called TRBD1 or TRBD2 (5 bases each). The CDR3 consists of 14 residues. Germline CDR1 is LGHDT and CDR2 is YNNKEL (reference sequence). Trimming shortened V by 3 bases and J by 7 bases, and 13 bases separated the two germline ends. CDR3 in amino acids: CASSHDGGRNIQYF. The CDR3 nucleotides read TGTGCCAGCAGCCATGATGGGGGTCGGAACATTCAGTACTTC.

This clone was recorded many times. The chain is built from TRBV10-3 and TRBJ2-1; 7 nucleotides align to TRBD2. The CDR3 runs 16 residues. Germline CDR1 reads ENHRY; CDR2 reads SYGVKD. After removal of 3 bases from V and 7 bases from J, the junction contained 12 bases not matched to a gene. For the CDR3, the DNA is TGTGCCATCAGTGACTGGGCTAGCGGAAGGGAGAATGAGCAGTTCTTC. This translates into CAISDWASGRENEQFF.

This clone was seen many times. The gene calls are TRBV20-1 and TRBJ2-3; D not certain. CDR1 is DFQATT and CDR2 is SNEGSKA in the germline V gene (reference sequence). CDR3 length: 11 residues. Trimming left V 4 bases short and J 6 bases short, with 8 bases between. The CDR3 nucleotides read TGCAGTGCTAATAAACGGGATACGCAGTATTTT. It codes for CSANKRDTQYF.

This clone ranks as medium-sized. The J gene is TRBJ1-2, the V gene TRBV6-8; D uncertain. Germline V gives CDR1 MNHGY, CDR2 SAAAGT. The CDR3 is made up of 13 amino acids. Trimming stripped 8 bases from V and 4 bases from J, with 14 bases between. CDR3 DNA: TGTGCCAGCTACTCCTATGGGCCCTATGGCTACACCTTC. Protein product: CASYSYGPYGYTF.

Within the sample, this clone is medium-sized. The chain combines TRBV3-1 with TRBJ2-7; 9 nucleotides agree with TRBD1. Per germline, CDR1 LGHDT and CDR2 YNNKEL (reference sequence). The CDR3 loop spans 15 amino acids. Trimming removed 3 bases from V and 2 bases from J; junction bases left unmatched: 5. The CDR3 DNA is TGTGCCAGCAGCCATTCGGACAGGGGCGCCTACGAGCAGTACTTC. This translates into CASSHSDRGAYEQYF.

This clone was counted at least ten times. The chain carries TRBV29-1 and TRBJ1-2; D not certain. CDR1 and CDR2 from the germline V gene are SQVTM and ANQGSEA. The CDR3 contains 13 residues. V lost 6 bases, J lost 7 bases, and 18 bases lay in between. The CDR3 sequence: CSVETGTPSGYTF. In DNA, the CDR3 is TGCAGCGTGGAGACCGGAACTCCCTCTGGCTACACCTTC.

The table lists this clone with many counts. The chain couples TRBV20-1 to TRBJ2-3, with D unclear. The CDR3 totals 14 residues. Germline assignment: CDR1 DFQATT and CDR2 SNEGSKA (reference sequence). Deletions cut 3 bases from V and 0 bases from J, with 10 bases between. The CDR3 region is CSARISFSTDTQYF. The CDR3 DNA sequence: TGCAGTGCTAGGATCTCTTTTAGCACAGATACGCAGTATTTT.

Many counts were recorded for this clone. V usage is TRBV28 and J usage is TRBJ1-3, with a weak D call TRBD1 (5 bases). The V gene's germline CDR1 is MDHEN and CDR2 SYDVKM. CDR3 length: 17 amino acids. The germline V and J ends were trimmed by 6 bases and 0 bases, with 18 bases remaining between them. CDR3 amino acids: CASSPRQFSSSGNTIYF. CDR3 nucleotide sequence: TGTGCCAGCAGCCCCCGACAGTTCTCGAGCTCTGGAAACACCATATATTTT.

This clone was seen repeatedly, ten times or more. V gene TRBV7-2 combines with J gene TRBJ2-3; D ambiguous. Between the trimmed V and J ends, which lost 4 bases and 0 bases, there was a span of 11 bases. CDR1 and CDR2 from the germline V gene are SGHTA and FQGNSA. This CDR3 has 15 amino acids. The CDR3 bases are TGTGCCAGCAGCTACCGTACCGGTAGCACAGATACGCAGTATTTT. Its protein is CASSYRTGSTDTQYF.